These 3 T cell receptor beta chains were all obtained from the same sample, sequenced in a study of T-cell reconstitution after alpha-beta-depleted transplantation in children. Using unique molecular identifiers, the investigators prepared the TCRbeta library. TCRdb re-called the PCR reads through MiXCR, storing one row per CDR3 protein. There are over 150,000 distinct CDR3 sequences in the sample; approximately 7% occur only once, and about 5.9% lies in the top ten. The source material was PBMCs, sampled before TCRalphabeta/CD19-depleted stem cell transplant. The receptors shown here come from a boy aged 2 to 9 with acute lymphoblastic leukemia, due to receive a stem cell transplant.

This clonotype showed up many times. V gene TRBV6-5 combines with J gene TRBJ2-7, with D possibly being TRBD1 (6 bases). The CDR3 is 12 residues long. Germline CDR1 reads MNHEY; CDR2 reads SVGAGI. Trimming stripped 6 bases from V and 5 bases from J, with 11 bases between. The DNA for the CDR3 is TGTGCCAGCAGCTTCGGACAGAACGAGCAGTACTTC. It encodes CASSFGQNEQYF.

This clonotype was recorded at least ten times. CDR3 residues: CSARSRLSNTEAFF. The DNA of the CDR3 is TGCAGTGCTAGATCCAGACTGTCGAACACTGAAGCTTTCTTT. The rearrangement links TRBV20-1 to TRBJ1-1; no clear D gene. The CDR3 sequence is 14 residues long. Germline V gene sequence: CDR1 DFQATT, CDR2 SNEGSKA (reference sequence). The V end lost 2 bases, the J end lost 1 base, and 11 bases lay between the germline ends.

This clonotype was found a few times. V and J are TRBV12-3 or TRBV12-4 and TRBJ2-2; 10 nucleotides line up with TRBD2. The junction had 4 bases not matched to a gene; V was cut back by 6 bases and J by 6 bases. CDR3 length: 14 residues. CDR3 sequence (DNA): TGTGCCAGCAGCTTAAGCGGGGGGGCCGGGGAGCTGTTTTTT. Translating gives CASSLSGGAGELFF.